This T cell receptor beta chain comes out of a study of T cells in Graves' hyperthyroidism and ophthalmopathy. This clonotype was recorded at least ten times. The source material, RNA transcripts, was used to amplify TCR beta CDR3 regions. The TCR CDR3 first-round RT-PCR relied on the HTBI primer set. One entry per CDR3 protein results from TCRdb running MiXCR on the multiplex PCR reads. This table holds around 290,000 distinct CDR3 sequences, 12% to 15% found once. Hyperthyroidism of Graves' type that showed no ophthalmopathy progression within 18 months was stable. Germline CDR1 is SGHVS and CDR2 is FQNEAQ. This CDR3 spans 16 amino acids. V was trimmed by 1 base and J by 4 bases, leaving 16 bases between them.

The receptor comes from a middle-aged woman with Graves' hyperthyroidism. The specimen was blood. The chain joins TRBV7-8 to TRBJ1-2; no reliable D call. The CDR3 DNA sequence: TGTGCCAGCAGCTTAGGAGGGAATTCGGAGGCCTATGGCTACACCTTC. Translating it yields CASSLGGNSEAYGYTF.